This TCR beta chain was found in a study of response to subunit inactivated influenza vaccine. The sample holds many counts of this clonotype. What it binds is not known. Overall study results and limits: Each seasonal influenza vaccination, the authors suggested, recruits few new T cells.

TCRdb processed the RT-PCR reads anew with MiXCR; each CDR3 protein has one entry. The sample carries about 830,000 distinct CDR3 sequences, approximately 18% recorded once. The sample consisted of PBMCs from blood, taken roughly 5 days after vaccination. This receptor was identified in a man aged 45-65 years who received an inactivated influenza vaccine.

In nucleotides, the CDR3 is TGTGCCAGCAGTTACTTGTCAGACCAGAACACTGAAGCTTTCTTT. Translated: CASSYLSDQNTEAFF. V and J are TRBV6-2 or TRBV6-3 and TRBJ1-1; D remains ambiguous. Trimming took 1 base from V and 1 from J, leaving 10 bases between them. From germline, CDR1 is MNHEY and CDR2 SVGEGT. CDR3 length: 15 amino acids.